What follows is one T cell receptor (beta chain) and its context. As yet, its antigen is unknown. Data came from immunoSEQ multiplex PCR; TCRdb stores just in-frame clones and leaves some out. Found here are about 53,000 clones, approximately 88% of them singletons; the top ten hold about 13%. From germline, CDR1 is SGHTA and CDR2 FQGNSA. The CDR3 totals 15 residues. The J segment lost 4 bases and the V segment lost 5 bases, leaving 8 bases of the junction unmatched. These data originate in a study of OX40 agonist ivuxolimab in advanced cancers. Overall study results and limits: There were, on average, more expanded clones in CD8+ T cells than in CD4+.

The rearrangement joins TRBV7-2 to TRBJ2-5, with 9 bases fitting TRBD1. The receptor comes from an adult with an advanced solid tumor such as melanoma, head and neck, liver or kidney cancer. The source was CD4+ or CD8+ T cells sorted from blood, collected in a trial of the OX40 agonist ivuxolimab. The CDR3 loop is CASSAGQGSRETQYF. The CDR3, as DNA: TGTGCCAGCAGCGCCGGACAGGGGAGTAGAGAGACCCAGTACTTC. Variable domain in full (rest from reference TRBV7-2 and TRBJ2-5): GAGVSQSPSNKVTEKGKDVELRCDPISGHTALYWYRQSLGQGLEFLIYFQGNSAPDKSGLPSDRFSAERTGGSVSTLTIQRTQQEDSAVYLCASSAGQGSRETQYFGPGTRLLVL.